This T cell receptor beta chain was captured in a study of beta chain features in type 1 diabetes. Study-wide findings and caveats: Within each of all four CD4+ subsets, Type 1 diabetes patients had TCRB CDR3s that were moderately but significantly shorter.

V was clipped by 8 bases and J by 0 bases, with 9 bases between them. Germline CDR1 is MNHEY and CDR2 is SMNVEV (reference sequence). CDR3 length: 13 amino acids. As regards this clone: The antigen remains undetermined.

The investigators reverse transcribed all of the isolated RNA, so they sequenced expressed TCRB transcripts. This table comes from immunoSEQ multiplex PCR, and its TCRdb copy is limited to in-frame clones, with some not included. Here the sample spans roughly 160,000 clones, 6.5% to 8.5% being singletons. This chain uses TRBV27 with TRBJ2-3, with D perhaps matching TRBD1 (5 bases). This sequence originates from a woman younger than 30 with type 1 diabetes. The sample consisted of central memory CD4+ T cells from blood. The CDR3 bases are TGTGCCAGCCAGAAGGGGAGCACAGATACGCAGTATTTT. Its translation: CASQKGSTDTQYF.